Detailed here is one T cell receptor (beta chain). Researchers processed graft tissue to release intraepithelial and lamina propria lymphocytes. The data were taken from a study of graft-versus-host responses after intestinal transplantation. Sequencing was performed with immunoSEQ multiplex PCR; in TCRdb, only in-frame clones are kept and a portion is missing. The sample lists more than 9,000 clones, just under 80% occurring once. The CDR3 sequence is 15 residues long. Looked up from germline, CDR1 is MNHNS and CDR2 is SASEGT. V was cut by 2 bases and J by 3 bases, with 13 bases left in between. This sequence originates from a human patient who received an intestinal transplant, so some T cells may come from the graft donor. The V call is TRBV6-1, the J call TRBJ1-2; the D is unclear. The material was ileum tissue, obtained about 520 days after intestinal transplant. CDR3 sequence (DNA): TGTGCCAGCAGTGAACACCAAACCGGGGACTATGGCTACACCTTC. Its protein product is CASSEHQTGDYGYTF.